This TCR beta chain appears in the sequencing data of a study of blood T cells in healthy people across ages. Study-level points and caveats: Versus aged donors, long-lived donors had higher diversity and more naive CD4+ cells. Older age coincided with a roughly linear decline in TCR beta diversity per million T cells.

To note about this clonotype: Its target is not known.

With a J-beta primer mix and a sample-barcoded 5' primer, a second PCR ran roughly 6 to 11 cycles. With 12 random nucleotides, a template-switch adaptor tagged each individual cDNA molecule. TCRdb recomputed calls from the 5' RACE reads with MiXCR, one row per CDR3 protein. Of about 640,000 distinct CDR3 sequences listed, 58% are singletons. From germline, CDR1 is KGHSH and CDR2 LQKENI. Trimming removed 3 bases from V and 2 bases from J, with 11 bases in between. The CDR3 extends over 16 amino acids. The chain combines TRBV18 with TRBJ2-6, with TRBD1 as a possible D gene (5 bases). The TCR was taken from a man aged 60-69 years in good health. Input material: blood. For the CDR3, the DNA is TGTGCCAGCTCACCCTCAGGGATAGCTGGGGCCAACGTCCTGACTTTC. Amino acids: CASSPSGIAGANVLTF.